This T cell receptor (beta chain) was identified in a study of T cell responses to AZD1222 COVID-19 vaccine. Regarding the study as a whole: Baseline serology detected seropositivity in only six AZD1222 recipients. Spike-specific TCR depth and breadth grew after two AZD1222 doses. Researchers report vaccine-associated CD4 TCRs spanning spike, with dominance at 160-218 and 743-854. No repertoire was sampled before or during the peak T cell response, only after it.

The germline V gene has CDR1 SEHNR and CDR2 FQNEAQ (reference sequence). The CDR3 has 17 amino acids. V lost 5 bases and J lost 4; bases outside the gene matches: 16. This clone showed up just once. Its antigen is unknown. Some clones are missing from TCRdb's copy, which holds only in-frame ones; the method was immunoSEQ multiplex PCR. The sample yields about 130,000 clones, just over 90% seen once. This chain uses TRBV7-9 with TRBJ2-7, with TRBD1 matching over 8 bases. This clonotype was sampled from an adult in good health. The material was peripheral blood, obtained on day 0 of AZD1222 vaccination. CDR3 in DNA: TGTGCCAGCAGCCCGAGAGATTCGGCAGGGGGCAGGTACGAGCAGTACTTC. Its translation is CASSPRDSAGGRYEQYF.